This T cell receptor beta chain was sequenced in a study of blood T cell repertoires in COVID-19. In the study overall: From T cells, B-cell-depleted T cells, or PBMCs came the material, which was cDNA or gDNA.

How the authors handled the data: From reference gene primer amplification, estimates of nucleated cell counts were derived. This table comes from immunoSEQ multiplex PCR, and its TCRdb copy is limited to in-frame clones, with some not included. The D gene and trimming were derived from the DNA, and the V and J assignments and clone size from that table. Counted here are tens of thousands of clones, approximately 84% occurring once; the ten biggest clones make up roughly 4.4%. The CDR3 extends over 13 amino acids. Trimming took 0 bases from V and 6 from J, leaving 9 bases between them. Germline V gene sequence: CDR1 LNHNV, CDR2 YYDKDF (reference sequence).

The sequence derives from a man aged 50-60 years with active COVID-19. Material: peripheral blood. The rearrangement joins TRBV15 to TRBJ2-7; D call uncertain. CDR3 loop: CATSRDLYSEQYF. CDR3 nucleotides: TGTGCCACCAGCAGAGATCTTTACAGCGAGCAGTACTTC.